The clone carrying this TCR beta chain was counted many times. Stated time point: before trial treatment. TRAV and TRBV primers primed cDNA for both TCRalpha and TCRbeta. Both a constant-region primer and a V-primer adapter served to amplify TCRs across 15 to 25 PCR cycles. MiXCR, applied by TCRdb to the reads, yields one record per CDR3 protein. The sample has 80,000 to 90,000 distinct CDR3 sequences; 15% to 20% are singletons. These data are taken from a study of low-dose radiotherapy and immunotherapy resistance in tumors. V lost 5 bases to trimming and J lost 2 bases, with 13 bases between them. Germline CDR1 SGHRS, CDR2 YFSETQ. The length of the CDR3 is 14 residues.

The sample consisted of PBMCs, taken before treatment. The chain joins TRBV5-1 to TRBJ2-5; D ambiguous. The source is a male donor with prostate cancer. The CDR3 sequence: CASRRDQAQETQYF. CDR3 sequence (DNA): TGCGCCAGCAGACGAGATCAGGCTCAAGAGACCCAGTACTTC.